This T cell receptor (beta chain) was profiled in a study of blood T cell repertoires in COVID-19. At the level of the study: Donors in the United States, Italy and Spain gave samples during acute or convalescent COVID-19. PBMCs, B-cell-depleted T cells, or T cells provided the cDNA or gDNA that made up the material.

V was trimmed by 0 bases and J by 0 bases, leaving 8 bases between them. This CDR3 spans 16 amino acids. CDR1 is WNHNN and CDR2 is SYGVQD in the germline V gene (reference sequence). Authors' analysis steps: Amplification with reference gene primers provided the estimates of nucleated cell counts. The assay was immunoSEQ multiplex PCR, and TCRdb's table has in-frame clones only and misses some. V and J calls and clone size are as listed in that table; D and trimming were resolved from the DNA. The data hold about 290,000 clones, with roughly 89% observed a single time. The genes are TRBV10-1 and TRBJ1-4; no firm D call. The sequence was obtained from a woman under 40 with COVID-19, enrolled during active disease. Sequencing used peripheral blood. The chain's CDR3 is CASSESGGATNEKLFF. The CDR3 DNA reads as TGCGCCAGCAGTGAGTCAGGCGGAGCAACTAATGAAAAACTGTTTTTT.